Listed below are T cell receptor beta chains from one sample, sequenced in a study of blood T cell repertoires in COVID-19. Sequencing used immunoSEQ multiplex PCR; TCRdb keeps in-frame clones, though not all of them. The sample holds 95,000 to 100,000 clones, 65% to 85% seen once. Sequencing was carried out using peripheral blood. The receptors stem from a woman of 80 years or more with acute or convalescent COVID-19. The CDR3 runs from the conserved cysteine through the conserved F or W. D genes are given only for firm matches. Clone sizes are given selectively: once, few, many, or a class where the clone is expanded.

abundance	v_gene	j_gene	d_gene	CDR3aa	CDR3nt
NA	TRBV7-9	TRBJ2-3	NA	CASSPRGQTDTQYF	TGTGCCAGCAGCCCTCGAGGGCAGACAGATACGCAGTATTTT
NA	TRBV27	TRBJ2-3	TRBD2	CASPSGEGSSTDTQYF	TGTGCCAGCCCTTCGGGGGAGGGTTCAAGCACAGATACGCAGTATTTT
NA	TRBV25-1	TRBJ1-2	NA	CATAGDYNYGYTF	TGTGCCACCGCAGGGGATTATAACTATGGCTACACCTTC
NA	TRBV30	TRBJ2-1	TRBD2	CAGPIFLRGAPYNEQFF	TGTGCCGGCCCAATTTTCTTGCGGGGGGCCCCCTACAATGAGCAGTTCTTC
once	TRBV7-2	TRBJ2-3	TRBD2	CASSSLAGVTDTQYF	TGTGCCAGCAGCTCACTAGCGGGGGTCACAGATACGCAGTATTTT
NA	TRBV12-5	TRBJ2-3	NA	CASGLTGGGDTQYF	TGTGCTAGTGGTTTGACTGGGGGCGGAGATACGCAGTATTTT
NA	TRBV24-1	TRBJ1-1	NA	CATSDFGGNEAFF	TGTGCCACCAGTGATTTCGGCGGAAATGAAGCTTTCTTT
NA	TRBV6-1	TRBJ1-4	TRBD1	CASSDGQAPEKLFF	TGTGCCAGCAGTGATGGACAGGCCCCGGAAAAACTGTTTTTT
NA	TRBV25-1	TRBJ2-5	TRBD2	CASSDPGRGTETQYF	TGTGCCAGCAGTGACCCAGGGCGGGGGACAGAGACCCAGTACTTC
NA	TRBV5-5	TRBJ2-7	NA	CASSLDARGYEQYF	TGTGCCAGCAGCTTGGATGCCAGGGGCTACGAGCAGTACTTC
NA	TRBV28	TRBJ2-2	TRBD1	CASSPSGQGVVNTGELFF	TGTGCCAGCAGTCCATCGGGACAGGGCGTCGTGAACACCGGGGAGCTGTTTTTT
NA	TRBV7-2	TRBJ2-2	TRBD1	CASSFSGLGTVTGELFF	TGTGCCAGCAGCTTCTCAGGGCTCGGGACAGTCACCGGGGAGCTGTTTTTT
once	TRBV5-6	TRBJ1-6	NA	CASSLASATGSPLHF	TGTGCCAGCAGCTTGGCCTCGGCAACGGGATCACCCCTCCACTTT
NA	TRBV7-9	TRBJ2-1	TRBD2	CASSPSGLAGNNEQFF	TGTGCCAGCAGCCCTAGCGGACTAGCAGGGAACAATGAGCAGTTCTTC
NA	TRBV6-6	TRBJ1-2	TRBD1	CASSYRRDRADYGYTF	TGTGCCAGCAGTTACCGGCGGGACAGGGCGGACTATGGCTACACCTTC
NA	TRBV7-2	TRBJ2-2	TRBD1	CASSLDRGDTGELFF	TGTGCCAGCAGCTTAGACAGGGGCGACACCGGGGAGCTGTTTTTT
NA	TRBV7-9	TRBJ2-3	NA	CASRTTGHTDTQYF	TGTGCCAGCAGAACAACAGGGCACACAGATACGCAGTATTTT
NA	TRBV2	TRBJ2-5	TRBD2	CASSEGLAGRETQYF	TGTGCCAGCAGTGAGGGACTAGCGGGGCGAGAGACCCAGTACTTC
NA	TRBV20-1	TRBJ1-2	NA	CSAISGVGYTF	TGCAGTGCTATTTCGGGGGTGGGCTACACCTTC
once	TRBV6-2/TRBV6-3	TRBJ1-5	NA	CASSYSQGRLLNQPQHF	TGTGCCAGCAGTTACTCGCAGGGCCGGCTGCTTAATCAGCCCCAGCATTTT
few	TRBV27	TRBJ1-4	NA	CASSFSGMTNEKLFF	TGTGCCAGCAGTTTTTCCGGGATGACTAATGAAAAACTGTTTTTT
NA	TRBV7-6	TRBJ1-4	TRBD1	CASSFQGATFEKLFF	TGTGCCAGCAGCTTTCAGGGGGCGACTTTTGAAAAACTGTTTTTT
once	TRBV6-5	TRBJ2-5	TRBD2	CASRRDYKETQYF	TGTGCCAGCAGAAGGGACTATAAAGAGACCCAGTACTTC
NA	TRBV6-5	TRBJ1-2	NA	CASSNIHNYGYTF	TGTGCCAGCAGTAACATTCATAACTATGGCTACACCTTC
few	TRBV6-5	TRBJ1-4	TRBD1	CASSLTTGENEKLFF	TGTGCCAGCAGTTTAACGACAGGGGAAAATGAAAAACTGTTTTTT
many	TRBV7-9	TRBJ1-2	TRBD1	CASIGGKDRANYGYTF	TGTGCCAGCATAGGGGGAAAGGACAGGGCCAACTATGGCTACACCTTC
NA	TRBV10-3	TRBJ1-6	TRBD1	CAISELTGGNSPLHF	TGTGCCATCAGTGAGTTGACAGGGGGTAATTCACCCCTCCACTTT
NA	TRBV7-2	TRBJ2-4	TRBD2	CASSQGGLAENIQYF	TGTGCCAGCAGCCAGGGGGGACTAGCGGAAAACATTCAGTACTTC
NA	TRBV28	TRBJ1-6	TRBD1	CASIQRGRGSPLHF	TGTGCCAGCATCCAGAGGGGGCGAGGATCACCCCTCCACTTT
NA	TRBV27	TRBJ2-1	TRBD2	CASSLRTSGGAKNNEQFF	TGTGCCAGCAGTCTAAGGACTAGCGGGGGGGCCAAAAACAATGAGCAGTTCTTC
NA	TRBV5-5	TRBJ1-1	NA	CASSLGGTQRGTEAFF	TGTGCCAGCAGCTTGGGTGGCACCCAAAGAGGCACTGAAGCTTTCTTT
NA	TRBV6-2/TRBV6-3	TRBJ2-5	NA	CASSYPKGRKKETQYF	TGTGCCAGCAGTTACCCCAAGGGGCGGAAAAAAGAGACCCAGTACTTC
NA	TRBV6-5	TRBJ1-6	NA	CASSEEGTLHF	TGTGCCAGCAGCGAGGAGGGGACCCTCCACTTT
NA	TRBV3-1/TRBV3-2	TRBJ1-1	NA	CASTMKGTNTEAFF	TGTGCCAGCACCATGAAGGGGACAAACACTGAAGCTTTCTTT
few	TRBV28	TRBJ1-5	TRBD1	CASTKSGQGGNQPQHF	TGTGCCAGCACCAAAAGTGGACAGGGCGGCAATCAGCCCCAGCATTTT
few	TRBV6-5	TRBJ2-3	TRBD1	CASSTGTGDPDTQYF	TGTGCCAGCAGCACCGGGACAGGGGATCCAGATACGCAGTATTTT
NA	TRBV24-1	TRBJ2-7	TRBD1	CATSGTGGTYEQYF	TGTGCCACCAGTGGAACAGGGGGCACTTACGAGCAGTACTTC
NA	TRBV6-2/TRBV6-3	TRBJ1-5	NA	CASSYDSLNQPQHF	TGTGCCAGCAGTTACGACAGCCTGAATCAGCCCCAGCATTTT
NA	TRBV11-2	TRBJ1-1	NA	CASSLGRGALDTEAFF	TGTGCCAGCAGCTTAGGTCGGGGGGCCTTGGACACTGAAGCTTTCTTT
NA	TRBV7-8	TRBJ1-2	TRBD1	CASSPGQLYGYTF	TGTGCCAGCAGCCCGGGACAGCTCTATGGCTACACCTTC
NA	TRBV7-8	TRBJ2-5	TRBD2	CASSLGSSGGLRETQYF	TGTGCCAGCAGCTTAGGTTCTAGCGGGGGCCTGAGGGAGACCCAGTACTTC
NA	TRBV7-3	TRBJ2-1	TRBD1	CASSLNRGNEQFF	TGTGCCAGCAGCTTAAACAGGGGTAATGAGCAGTTCTTC
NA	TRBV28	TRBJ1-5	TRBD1	CASSLRTGNRQPQHF	TGTGCCAGCAGTTTAAGGACAGGGAATCGACAGCCCCAGCATTTT
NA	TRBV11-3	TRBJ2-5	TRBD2	CASSRAGGETQYF	TGTGCCAGCAGCCGGGCCGGGGGGGAGACCCAGTACTTC
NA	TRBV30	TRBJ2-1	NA	CAWSVRSSGGPGRHNEQFF	TGTGCCTGGAGTGTACGGAGCTCCGGGGGGCCCGGGCGCCACAATGAGCAGTTCTTC
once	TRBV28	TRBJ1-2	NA	CASSFRWQGYYGYTF	TGTGCCAGCAGTTTCAGGTGGCAGGGATACTATGGCTACACCTTC
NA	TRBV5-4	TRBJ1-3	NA	CASSLAGNSGNTIYF	TGTGCCAGCAGCTTGGCCGGTAACAGCGGAAACACCATATATTTT
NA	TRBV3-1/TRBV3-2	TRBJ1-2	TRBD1	CASSHRTGGIANYGYTF	TGTGCCAGCAGCCACAGGACAGGGGGCATAGCTAACTATGGCTACACCTTC
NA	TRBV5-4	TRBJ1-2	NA	CASSLVFFGAANYGYTF	TGTGCCAGCAGCTTGGTGTTTTTTGGGGCAGCTAACTATGGCTACACCTTC
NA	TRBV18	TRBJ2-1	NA	CASSPPGRAHNEQFF	TGTGCCAGCTCACCCCCCGGGCGGGCCCACAATGAGCAGTTCTTC
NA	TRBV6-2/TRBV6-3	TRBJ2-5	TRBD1	CASSKSRLMGTAQETQYF	TGTGCCAGCAGTAAATCTCGGCTTATGGGGACAGCTCAAGAGACCCAGTACTTC
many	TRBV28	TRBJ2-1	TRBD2	CASSTSSGGIDEQFF	TGTGCCAGCAGCACTTCTAGCGGGGGGATCGATGAGCAGTTCTTC
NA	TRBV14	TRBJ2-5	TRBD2	CASSQVRGLAGGLGETQYF	TGTGCCAGCAGCCAAGTGCGGGGGTTGGCGGGGGGCCTCGGAGAGACCCAGTACTTC
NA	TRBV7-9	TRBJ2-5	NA	CASSLISETQYF	TGTGCCAGCAGCCTTATATCCGAGACCCAGTACTTC
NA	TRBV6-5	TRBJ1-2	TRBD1	CASGSLNRGLNYGYTF	TGTGCCAGCGGTTCCTTGAACAGGGGACTGAACTATGGCTACACCTTC
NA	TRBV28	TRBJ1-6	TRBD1	CASSPALGQGNSPLHF	TGTGCCAGCAGTCCCGCCCTGGGACAGGGAAATTCACCCCTCCACTTT
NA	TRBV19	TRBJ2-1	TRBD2	CASSSGEGYGSYNEQFF	TGTGCCAGTTCGAGCGGGGAAGGCTACGGTTCCTACAATGAGCAGTTCTTC